A selection of T cell receptor beta chains follows, all from one sample in a study of monozygotic twins with inflammatory bowel disease. TCRdb re-called the 5' RACE reads and shows each CDR3 protein once, DNA omitted. The sample table sets out approximately 400,000 distinct CDR3 sequences. Sequencing was carried out using blood. The receptors were sampled from a human donor with ulcerative colitis or Crohn's disease, or a healthy co-twin of an affected twin (not recorded which). The CDR3 runs from the conserved cysteine through the conserved F or W.

TRBJ2-1	TRBV29-1	CSVGLAAYNEQFF
TRBJ2-3	TRBV29-1	CSVEASDTQYF
TRBJ1-1	TRBV10-3	CAAGQFGVAGAFF
TRBJ2-3	TRBV20-1	CSAPRVSTDTQYF
TRBJ2-5	TRBV20-1	CSASAGLAGALGETQYF
TRBJ2-5	TRBV5-1	CASSLAKTGGQETQYF
TRBJ1-2	TRBV2	CATSREVYGYTF
TRBJ2-3	TRBV20-1	CSAFGGGSGQNTQYF
TRBJ1-5	TRBV5-6	CASSRLRGLGPQHF
TRBJ2-7	TRBV3-1	CASSPGQWSSYEQYF
TRBJ1-1	TRBV5-1	CASSLGGDTEAFF
TRBJ2-1	TRBV7-9	CASSLDGRALNEQFF
TRBJ2-7	TRBV10-3	CAISGGQGAYEQYF
TRBJ2-1	TRBV5-6	CASSLVAGYEQFF
TRBJ2-1	TRBV7-2	CASSLAKASGATYNEQFF
TRBJ2-7	TRBV20-1	CSASPTASGPPREQYF
TRBJ2-2	TRBV6-5	CASSYYIDGHTGELFF
TRBJ1-1	TRBV12-3/TRBV12-4	CASSLGGGSTEAFF
TRBJ2-1	TRBV7-6	CASSPLAGVLLEQFF
TRBJ2-1	TRBV5-6	CASSEGRFYNEQFF
TRBJ2-5	TRBV2	CASSERFSKYF
TRBJ2-2	TRBV29-1	CSVEVAELNTGELFF
TRBJ2-5	TRBV7-2	CASSSGVNQYF
TRBJ2-2	TRBV12-3/TRBV12-4	CASTLGAGGSTGELFF
TRBJ2-3	TRBV12-3/TRBV12-4	CASTTGDHTDTQYF
TRBJ1-1	TRBV6-6	CASRYEVTEAFF
TRBJ2-5	TRBV5-1	CASSQNFRETQYF
TRBJ2-7	TRBV28	CASSLGGQDYEQYF
TRBJ2-1	TRBV19	CASSIDLGRELYNEQFF
TRBJ2-6	TRBV19	CASSPGTALNVLTF
TRBJ1-5	TRBV4-1	CASSQVWGPLNQPQHF
TRBJ1-2	TRBV5-1	CASSLEGFDGYTF
TRBJ1-6	TRBV6-2/TRBV6-3	CASSYFGTVNSPLHF
TRBJ2-3	TRBV7-9	CASSLQGGSTDTQYF
TRBJ1-4	TRBV4-2	CASSQGYQGSNEKLFF
TRBJ1-1	TRBV29-1	CSAGGRFKMNTEAFF
TRBJ2-5	TRBV19	CASSPQGAMETQYF
TRBJ1-1	TRBV29-1	CSVARGTGETEAFF
TRBJ2-5	TRBV5-1	CASSFGPMGETQYF
TRBJ2-1	TRBV5-1	CASSLGPSGSGNEQFF
TRBJ2-4	TRBV19	CASSPANREKGNIQYF
TRBJ2-3	TRBV20-1	CSFQGEGGPDTQYF
TRBJ1-2	TRBV27	CATRSEDRGLYGYTF
TRBJ1-1	TRBV18	CASSLPQGNRTEAFF
TRBJ2-1	TRBV30	CAWSFRTEQFF
TRBJ2-3	TRBV7-3	CASSLTTTNTQYF
TRBJ1-2	TRBV5-1	CASSLARGQHGYTF
TRBJ1-5	TRBV7-2	CASSLSGTGGSNQPQHF
TRBJ1-1	TRBV7-2	CASTIGGGGSTEAFF
TRBJ2-3	TRBV3-1	CASSQEGGDTQYF
TRBJ2-2	TRBV28	CASSSYPHPGLASGELFF
TRBJ1-5	TRBV7-2	CASSSPTQGYNQPQHF
TRBJ2-3	TRBV4-2	CASSQDLAGGPTDTQYF